This T cell receptor beta chain emerged from a study of T cell responses to AZD1222 COVID-19 vaccine. General study points: CD4 TCRs linked to vaccination spanned spike, dominating at 160-218 and 743-854.

This CDR3 spans 12 amino acids. Here immunoSEQ multiplex PCR was the method, and the copy in TCRdb shows in-frame clones only, minus some. The data contain 100,000 or so clones, roughly 90% of them seen just once; the ten biggest clones take up more than 15%. As for this clone: Its matching antigen is unknown.

This chain links TRBV21-1 with TRBJ2-5; the table's D call, TRBD2, has no DNA check behind it. TRBV21-1 counts as a pseudogene. Sequenced here: peripheral blood, sampled on day 0 of AZD1222 vaccination. The sequence was collected from an adult in good health. The CDR3 is CAQRSPGVTQYF. CDR3 bases: TGTGCCCAGCGATCGCCGGGGGTGACCCAGTACTTC.